This entry features one T cell receptor (beta chain) sequence. It has no known antigen specificity. No base-level quality is on record; no much larger clone is a single base apart. This sample was taken from a study of CD8 T cells in Susac syndrome (dated by TCRdb to between 2018 and 2020). Regarding the complete study: Among the sequenced Susac syndrome patients, about six had clinically active disease and eight were in clinical remission. At blood withdrawal, Susac syndrome patients were therapy-naive, treated with corticosteroids (with IVIg additionally given to some), or treated with IVIg alone. Whether CD8+ T cell activation and differentiation in Susac syndrome was antigen driven was tested using repertoire sequencing.

Here is what the overall study found, with its caveats: The TCR sequencing and HLA analysis was acknowledged to have included a relatively small number of individuals. No clonal expansion was detected in the CD4+ T cell repertoire of Susac syndrome patients.

High-throughput TCR beta sequencing profiled peripheral blood CD8+ and CD4+ T cells from healthy donors, Susac syndrome patients and multiple sclerosis patients. The Susac syndrome patients fulfilled recently defined diagnostic criteria for either definite or probable disease. CD8+ TEMRA cells were enriched by FACS, while bulk CD8+ and CD4+ T cells were purified by magnetic negative isolation. Blood was collected in EDTA tubes and processed within 24 hours, with PBMCs isolated through density gradient centrifugation. PBMCs intended for TCR sequencing were cryopreserved in liquid nitrogen and were subsequently thawed in a 37 degrees C water bath. The sorted or isolated CD4+, CD8+ and CD8+ TEMRA cells reached a purity of at least 90%. Including the terminal cysteine and phenylalanine, the CDR3 comprises 11 residues. The read is trimmed to its CDR3 DNA, 33 bases read in frame from base 1. Between the V and J ends, shortened by 4 bases and 5 bases respectively, the junction contains 8 bases. Looking up the germline V gene yields CDR1 SQVTM and CDR2 ANQGSEA.

RNA was extracted with the RNeasy kit and roughly 0.5 to 1 ug was reverse transcribed using random hexamers. The immunoSEQ multiplex PCR assay, which covers 54 Vbeta and 13 Jbeta segments, was used to amplify TCR beta CDR3 regions. PCR amplification bias was corrected by using a synthetic template baseline for primer optimization and computational correction. For the original study's pipeline: Reads were assigned to V, D and J genes according to IMGT and analyzed in immunoSEQ Analyzer, with only productive sequences retained. Clonality was calculated as one minus the Shannon entropy normalized by log2 of the number of productive unique sequences. Public and private clones were assessed among the 100 most prevalent clones of each patient and control. Susac-specific clones were defined as absent from healthy and MS cohorts, over a thousand published viral clones and other ImmuneACCESS disease sequences. TCRdb handled the public reads itself, with Q25 trimming in fastp and clone calling in MiXCR, and kept productive beta chains. CDR3 protein sequences are deduplicated, and each keeps its most common genes and DNA. TCRdb's processing, not the authors' own work, is the source of the V and J calls. Present in this sample are about 190,000 distinct CDR3 sequences, approximately 94% of which were seen just once. In total, the top ten clones hold 0.098% of the sample.

This clonotype originated in a human donor with Susac syndrome. The sample taken for sequencing was CD4+ T cells from PBMCs. The V and J genes are TRBV29-1 and TRBJ1-1; the D gene is unclear. The DNA sequence reads TGCAGCGTTGCCCTAGGGACTGAAGCTTTCTTT. This encodes CSVALGTEAFF.